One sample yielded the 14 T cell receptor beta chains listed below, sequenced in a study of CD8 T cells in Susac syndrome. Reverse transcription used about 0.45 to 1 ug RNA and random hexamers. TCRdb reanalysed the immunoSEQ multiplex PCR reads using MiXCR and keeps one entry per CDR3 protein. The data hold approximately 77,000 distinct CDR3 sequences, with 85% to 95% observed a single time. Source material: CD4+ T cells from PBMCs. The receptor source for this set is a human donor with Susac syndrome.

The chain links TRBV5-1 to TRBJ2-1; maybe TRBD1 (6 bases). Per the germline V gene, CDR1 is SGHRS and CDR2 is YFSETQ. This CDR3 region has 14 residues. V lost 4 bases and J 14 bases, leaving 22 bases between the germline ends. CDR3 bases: TGCGCCAGCAGCAAACCTCCTTACAGGGACCTAGAGTTCTTC. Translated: CASSKPPYRDLEFF.

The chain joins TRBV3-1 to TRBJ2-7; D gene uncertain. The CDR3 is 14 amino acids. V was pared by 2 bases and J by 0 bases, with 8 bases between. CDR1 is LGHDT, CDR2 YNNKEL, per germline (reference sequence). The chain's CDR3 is CASSQRAVSYEQYF. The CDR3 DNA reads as TGTGCCAGCAGCCAACGGGCAGTCTCCTACGAGCAGTACTTC.

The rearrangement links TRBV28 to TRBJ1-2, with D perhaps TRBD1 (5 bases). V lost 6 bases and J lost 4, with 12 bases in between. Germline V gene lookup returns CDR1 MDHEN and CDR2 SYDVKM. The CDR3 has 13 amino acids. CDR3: CASRGPLSYGYTF. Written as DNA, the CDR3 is TGTGCCAGCAGGGGACCCCTAAGCTATGGCTACACCTTC.

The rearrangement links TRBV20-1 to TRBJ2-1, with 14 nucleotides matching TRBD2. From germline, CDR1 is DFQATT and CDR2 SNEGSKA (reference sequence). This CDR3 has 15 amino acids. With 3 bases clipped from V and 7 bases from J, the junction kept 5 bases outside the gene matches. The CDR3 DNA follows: TGCAGTGCTAGCCCCGGGACTAGCGGGAGAAATGAGCAGTTCTTC. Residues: CSASPGTSGRNEQFF.

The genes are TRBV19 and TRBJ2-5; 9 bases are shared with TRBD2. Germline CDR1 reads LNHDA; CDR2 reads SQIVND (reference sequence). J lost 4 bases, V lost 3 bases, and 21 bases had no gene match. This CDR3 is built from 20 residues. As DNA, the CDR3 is TGTGCCAGTAGTATTCGAGGTGAAGCGGGAGGATTAGTACGGCGAGAGACCCAGTACTTC. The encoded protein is CASSIRGEAGGLVRRETQYF. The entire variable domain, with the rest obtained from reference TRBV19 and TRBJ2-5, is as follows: DGGITQSPKYLFRKEGQNVTLSCEQNLNHDAMYWYRQDPGQGLRLIYYSQIVNDFQKGDIAEGYSVSREKKESFPLTVTSAQKNPTAFYLCASSIRGEAGGLVRRETQYFGPGTRLLVL.

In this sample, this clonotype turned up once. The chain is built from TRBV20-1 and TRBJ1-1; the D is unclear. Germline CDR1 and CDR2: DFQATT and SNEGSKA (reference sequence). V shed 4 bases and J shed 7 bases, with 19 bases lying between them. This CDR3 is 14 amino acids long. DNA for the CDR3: TGCAGTGCTATAGCGCCTACAAGTTATCATGAAGCTTTCTTT. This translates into CSAIAPTSYHEAFF.

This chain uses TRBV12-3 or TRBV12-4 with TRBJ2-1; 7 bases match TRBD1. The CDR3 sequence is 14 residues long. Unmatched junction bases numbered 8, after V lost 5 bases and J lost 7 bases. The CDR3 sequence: CASSLRQGWNEQFF. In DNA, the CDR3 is TGTGCCAGCAGTCTCCGACAGGGCTGGAATGAGCAGTTCTTC.

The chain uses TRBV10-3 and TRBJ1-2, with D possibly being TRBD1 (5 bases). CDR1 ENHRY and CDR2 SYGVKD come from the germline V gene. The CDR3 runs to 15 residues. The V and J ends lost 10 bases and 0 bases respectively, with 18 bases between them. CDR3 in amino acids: CATKGETVTNYGYTF. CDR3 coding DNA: TGTGCCACCAAAGGAGAGACAGTGACTAACTATGGCTACACCTTC.

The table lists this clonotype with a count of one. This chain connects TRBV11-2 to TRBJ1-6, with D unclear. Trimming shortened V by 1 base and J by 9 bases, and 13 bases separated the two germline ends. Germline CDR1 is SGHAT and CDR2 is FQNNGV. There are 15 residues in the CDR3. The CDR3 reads CASSLAGAGGSPLHF. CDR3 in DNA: TGTGCCAGCAGCTTAGCAGGAGCCGGAGGTTCACCCCTCCACTTT. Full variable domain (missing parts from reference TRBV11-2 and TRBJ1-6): EAGVAQSPRYKIIEKRQSVAFWCNPISGHATLYWYQQILGQGPKLLIQFQNNGVVDDSQLPKDRFSAERLKGVDSTLKIQPAKLEDSAVYLCASSLAGAGGSPLHFGNGTRLTVT.

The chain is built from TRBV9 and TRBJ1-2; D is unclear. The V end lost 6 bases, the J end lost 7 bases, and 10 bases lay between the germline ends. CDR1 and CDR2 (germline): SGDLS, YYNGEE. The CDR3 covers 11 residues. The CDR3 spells CASTYSGGYTF. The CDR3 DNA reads TGTGCCAGCACCTACTCAGGTGGCTACACCTTC.

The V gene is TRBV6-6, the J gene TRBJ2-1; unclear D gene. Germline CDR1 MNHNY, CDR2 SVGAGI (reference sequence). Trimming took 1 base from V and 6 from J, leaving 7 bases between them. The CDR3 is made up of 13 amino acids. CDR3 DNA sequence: TGTGCCAGCAGTTACTTAGAGTTCAATGAGCAGTTCTTC. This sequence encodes CASSYLEFNEQFF.

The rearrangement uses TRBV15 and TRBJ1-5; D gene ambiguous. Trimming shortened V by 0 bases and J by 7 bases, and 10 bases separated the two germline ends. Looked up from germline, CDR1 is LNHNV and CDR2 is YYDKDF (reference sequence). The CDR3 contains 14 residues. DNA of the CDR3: TGTGCCACCAGCAGAGATGGACTCCGACAGCCCCAGCATTTT. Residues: CATSRDGLRQPQHF.

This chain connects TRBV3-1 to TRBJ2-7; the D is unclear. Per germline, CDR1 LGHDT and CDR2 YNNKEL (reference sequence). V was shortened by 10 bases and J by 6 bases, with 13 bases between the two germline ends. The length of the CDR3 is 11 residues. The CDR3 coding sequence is TGTGCCACCTTCCAAGGGTCCGAGCAGTACTTC. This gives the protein CATFQGSEQYF.

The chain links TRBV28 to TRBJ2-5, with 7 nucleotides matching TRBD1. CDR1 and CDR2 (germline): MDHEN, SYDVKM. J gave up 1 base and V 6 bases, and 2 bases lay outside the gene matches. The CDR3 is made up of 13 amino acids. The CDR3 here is CASRQGLQETQYF. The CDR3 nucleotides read TGTGCCAGCAGACAGGGGCTCCAAGAGACCCAGTACTTC.